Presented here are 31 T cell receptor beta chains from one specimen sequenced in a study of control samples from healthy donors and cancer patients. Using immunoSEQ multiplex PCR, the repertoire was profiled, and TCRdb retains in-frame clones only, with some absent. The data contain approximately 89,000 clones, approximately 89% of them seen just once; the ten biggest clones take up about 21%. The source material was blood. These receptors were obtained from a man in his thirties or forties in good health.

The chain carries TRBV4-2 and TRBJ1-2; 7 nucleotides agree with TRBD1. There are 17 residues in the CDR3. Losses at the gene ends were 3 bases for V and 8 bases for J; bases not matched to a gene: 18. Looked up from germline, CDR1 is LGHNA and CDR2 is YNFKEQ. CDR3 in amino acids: CASSQPNSGTEVRGYTF. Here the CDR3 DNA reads TGTGCCAGCAGCCAGCCTAACTCCGGGACAGAGGTTCGCGGCTACACCTTC.

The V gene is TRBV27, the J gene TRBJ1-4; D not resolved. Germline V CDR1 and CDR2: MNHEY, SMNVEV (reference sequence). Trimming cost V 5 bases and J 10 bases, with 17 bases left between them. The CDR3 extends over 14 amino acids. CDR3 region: CASSLGPYLGKLFF. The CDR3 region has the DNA TGTGCCAGCAGTCTTGGGCCCTACTTAGGAAAACTGTTTTTT. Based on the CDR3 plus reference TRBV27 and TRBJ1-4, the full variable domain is EAQVTQNPRYLITVTGKKLTVTCSQNMNHEYMSWYRQDPGLGLRQIYYSMNVEVTDKGDVPEGYKVSRKEKRNFPLILESPSPNQTSLYFCASSLGPYLGKLFFGSGTQLSVL.

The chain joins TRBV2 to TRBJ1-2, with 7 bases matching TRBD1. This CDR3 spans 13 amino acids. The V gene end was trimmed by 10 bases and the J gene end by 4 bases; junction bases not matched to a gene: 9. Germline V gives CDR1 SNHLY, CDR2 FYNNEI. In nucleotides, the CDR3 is TGTGCCACCAGGGGGGAGGGCGGCTATGGCTACACCTTC. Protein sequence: CATRGEGGYGYTF.

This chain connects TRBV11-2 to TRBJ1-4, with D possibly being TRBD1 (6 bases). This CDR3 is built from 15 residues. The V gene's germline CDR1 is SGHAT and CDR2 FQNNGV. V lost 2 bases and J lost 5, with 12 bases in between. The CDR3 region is CASSLTQGPNEKLFF. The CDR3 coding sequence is TGTGCCAGCAGCTTAACACAGGGCCCCAATGAAAAACTGTTTTTT.

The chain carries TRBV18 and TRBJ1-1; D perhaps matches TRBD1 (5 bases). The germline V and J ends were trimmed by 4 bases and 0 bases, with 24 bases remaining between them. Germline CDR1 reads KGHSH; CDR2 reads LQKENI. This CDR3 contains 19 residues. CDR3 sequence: CASSRWGSQGRGMNTEAFF. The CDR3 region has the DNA TGTGCCAGCTCACGATGGGGGTCCCAGGGAAGGGGAATGAACACTGAAGCTTTCTTT.

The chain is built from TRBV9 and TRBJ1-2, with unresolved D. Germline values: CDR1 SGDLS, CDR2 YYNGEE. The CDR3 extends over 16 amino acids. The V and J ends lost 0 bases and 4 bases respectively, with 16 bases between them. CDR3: CASSVGGSNVGYGYTF. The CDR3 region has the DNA TGTGCCAGCAGCGTAGGGGGATCCAACGTGGGCTATGGCTACACCTTC.

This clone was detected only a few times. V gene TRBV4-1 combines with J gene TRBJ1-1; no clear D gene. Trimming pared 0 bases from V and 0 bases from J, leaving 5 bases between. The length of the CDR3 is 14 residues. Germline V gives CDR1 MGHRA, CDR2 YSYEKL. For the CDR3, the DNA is TGCGCCAGCAGCCAAGACGGGTTGAACACTGAAGCTTTCTTT. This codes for CASSQDGLNTEAFF.

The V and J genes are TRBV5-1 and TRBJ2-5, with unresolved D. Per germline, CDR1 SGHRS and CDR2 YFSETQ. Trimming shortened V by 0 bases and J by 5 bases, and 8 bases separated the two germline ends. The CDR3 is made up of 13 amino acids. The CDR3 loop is CASSLDPWETQYF. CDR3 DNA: TGCGCCAGCAGCTTGGACCCGTGGGAGACCCAGTACTTC.

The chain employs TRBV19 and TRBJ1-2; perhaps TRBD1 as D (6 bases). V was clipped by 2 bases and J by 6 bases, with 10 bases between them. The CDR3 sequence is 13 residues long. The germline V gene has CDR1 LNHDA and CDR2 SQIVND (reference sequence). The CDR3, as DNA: TGTGCCAGTAGTATAAACAGGGATGATGGCTACACCTTC. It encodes CASSINRDDGYTF.

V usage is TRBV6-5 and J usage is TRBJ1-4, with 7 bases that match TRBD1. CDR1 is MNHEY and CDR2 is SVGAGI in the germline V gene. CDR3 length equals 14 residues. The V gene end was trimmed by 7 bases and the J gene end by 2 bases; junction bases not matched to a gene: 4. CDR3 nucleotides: TGTGCCAGCACCCCGGGACAGACTAATGAAAAACTGTTTTTT. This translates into CASTPGQTNEKLFF.

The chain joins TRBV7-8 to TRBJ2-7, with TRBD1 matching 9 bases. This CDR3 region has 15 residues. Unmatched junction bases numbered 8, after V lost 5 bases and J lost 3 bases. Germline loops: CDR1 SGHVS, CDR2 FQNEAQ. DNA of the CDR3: TGTGCCAGCAGCCATCCGGGACAGGGCTTCTACGAGCAGTACGTC. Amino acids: CASSHPGQGFYEQYV.

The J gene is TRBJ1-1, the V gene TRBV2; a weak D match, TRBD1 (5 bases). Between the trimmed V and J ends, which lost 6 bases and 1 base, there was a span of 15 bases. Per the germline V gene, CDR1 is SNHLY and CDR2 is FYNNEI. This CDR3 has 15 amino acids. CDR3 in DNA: TGTGCCAGCAGGGGGGTACGACAGCGGAACACTGAAGCTTTCTTT. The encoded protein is CASRGVRQRNTEAFF.

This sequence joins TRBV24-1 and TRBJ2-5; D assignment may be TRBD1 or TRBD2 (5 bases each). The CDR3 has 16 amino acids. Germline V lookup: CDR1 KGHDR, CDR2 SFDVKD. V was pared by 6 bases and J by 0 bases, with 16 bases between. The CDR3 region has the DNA TGTGCCACCAGTTTCCGGGACGGTGGTAACCAAGAGACCCAGTACTTC. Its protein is CATSFRDGGNQETQYF.

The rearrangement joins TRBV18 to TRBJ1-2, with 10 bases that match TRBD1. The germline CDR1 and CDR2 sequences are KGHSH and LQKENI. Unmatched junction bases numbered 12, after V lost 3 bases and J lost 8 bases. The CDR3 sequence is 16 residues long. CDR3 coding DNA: TGTGCCAGCTCACCCGGGACAGGGGCTTCGGTGAGCGGCTACACCTTC. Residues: CASSPGTGASVSGYTF.

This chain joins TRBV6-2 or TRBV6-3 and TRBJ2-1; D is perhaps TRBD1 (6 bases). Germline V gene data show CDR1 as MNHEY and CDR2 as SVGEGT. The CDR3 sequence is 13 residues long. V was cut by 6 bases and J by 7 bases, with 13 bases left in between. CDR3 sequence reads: CASSLLTGNEQFF. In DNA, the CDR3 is TGTGCCAGCAGCTTACTAACAGGGAATGAGCAGTTCTTC.

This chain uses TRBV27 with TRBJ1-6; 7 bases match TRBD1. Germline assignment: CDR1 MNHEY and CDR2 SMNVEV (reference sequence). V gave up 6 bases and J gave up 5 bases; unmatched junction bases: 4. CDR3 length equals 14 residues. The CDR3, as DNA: TGTGCCAGCAGGACGACAGGGAATAATTCACCCCTCCACTTT. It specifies CASRTTGNNSPLHF.

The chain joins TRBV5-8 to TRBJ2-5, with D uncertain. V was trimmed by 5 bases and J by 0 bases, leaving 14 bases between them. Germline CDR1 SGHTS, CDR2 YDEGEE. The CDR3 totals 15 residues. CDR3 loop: CASSVAGWYQETQYF. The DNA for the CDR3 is TGTGCCAGCAGTGTAGCAGGATGGTACCAAGAGACCCAGTACTTC.

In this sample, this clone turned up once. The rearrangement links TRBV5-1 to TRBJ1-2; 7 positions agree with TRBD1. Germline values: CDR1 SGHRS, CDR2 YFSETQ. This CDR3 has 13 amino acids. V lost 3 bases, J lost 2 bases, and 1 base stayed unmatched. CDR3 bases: TGCGCCAGCAGCTCACAGGGGAACTATGGCTACACCTTC. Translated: CASSSQGNYGYTF. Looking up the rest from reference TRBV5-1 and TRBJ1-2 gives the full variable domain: KAGVTQTPRYLIKTRGQQVTLSCSPISGHRSVSWYQQTPGQGLQFLFEYFSETQRNKGNFPGRFSGRQFSNSRSEMNVSTLELGDSALYLCASSSQGNYGYTFGSGTRLTVV.

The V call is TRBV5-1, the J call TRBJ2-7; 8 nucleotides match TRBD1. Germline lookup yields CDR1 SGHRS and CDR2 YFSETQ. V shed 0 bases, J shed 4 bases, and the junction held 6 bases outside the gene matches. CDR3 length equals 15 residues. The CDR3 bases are TGCGCCAGCAGCTTGGTTCCGGACAGGGTGTACGAGCAGTACTTC. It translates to CASSLVPDRVYEQYF.

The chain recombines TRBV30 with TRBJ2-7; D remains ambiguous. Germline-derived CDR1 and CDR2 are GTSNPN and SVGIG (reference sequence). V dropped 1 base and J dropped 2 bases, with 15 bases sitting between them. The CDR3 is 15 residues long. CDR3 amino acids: CAWSDPHLNTYEQYV. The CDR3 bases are TGTGCCTGGAGTGACCCGCATCTGAATACCTACGAGCAGTACGTC.

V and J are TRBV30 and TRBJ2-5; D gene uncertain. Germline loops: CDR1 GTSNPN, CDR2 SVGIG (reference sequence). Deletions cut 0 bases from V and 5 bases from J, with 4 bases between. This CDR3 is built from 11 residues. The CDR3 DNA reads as TGTGCCTGGAGTGTATCTGAGACCCAGTACTTC. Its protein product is CAWSVSETQYF.

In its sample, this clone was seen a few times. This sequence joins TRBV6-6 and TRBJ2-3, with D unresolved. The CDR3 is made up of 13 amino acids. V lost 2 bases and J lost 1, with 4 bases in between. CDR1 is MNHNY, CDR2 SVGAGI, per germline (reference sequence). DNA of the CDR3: TGTGCCAGCAGTTACATGGGCACAGATACGCAGTATTTT. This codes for CASSYMGTDTQYF.

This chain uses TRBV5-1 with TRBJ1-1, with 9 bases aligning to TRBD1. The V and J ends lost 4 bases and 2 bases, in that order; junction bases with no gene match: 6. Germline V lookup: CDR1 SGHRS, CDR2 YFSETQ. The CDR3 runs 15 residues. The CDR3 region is CASSGGTGPNTEAFF. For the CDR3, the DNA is TGCGCCAGCAGCGGGGGGACAGGGCCCAACACTGAAGCTTTCTTT.

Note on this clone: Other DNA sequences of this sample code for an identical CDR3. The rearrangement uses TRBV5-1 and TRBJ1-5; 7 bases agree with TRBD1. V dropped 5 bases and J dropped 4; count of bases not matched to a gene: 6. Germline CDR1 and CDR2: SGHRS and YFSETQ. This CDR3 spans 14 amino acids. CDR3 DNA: TGCGCCAGCAGTTCCGGGACAGAAAATCAGCCCCAGCATTTT. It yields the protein CASSSGTENQPQHF.

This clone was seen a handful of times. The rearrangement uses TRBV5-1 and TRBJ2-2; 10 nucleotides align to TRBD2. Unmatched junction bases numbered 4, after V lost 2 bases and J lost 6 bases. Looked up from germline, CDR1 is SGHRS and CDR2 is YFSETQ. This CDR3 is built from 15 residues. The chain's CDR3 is CASSFTSGVAGELFF. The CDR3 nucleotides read TGCGCCAGCAGCTTTACTAGCGGGGTGGCCGGGGAGCTGTTTTTT.

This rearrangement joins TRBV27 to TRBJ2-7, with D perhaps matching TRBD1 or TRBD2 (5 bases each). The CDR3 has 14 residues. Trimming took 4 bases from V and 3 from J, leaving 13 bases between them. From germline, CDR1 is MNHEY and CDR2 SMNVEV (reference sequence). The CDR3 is CASSSGPNLYEQYF. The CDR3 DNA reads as TGTGCCAGCAGTTCGGGACCAAACCTCTACGAGCAGTACTTC.

Written as DNA, the CDR3 is TGTGCCAGCGGCCCGGGACTAGCGGGCTACGAGCAGTACGTC. Translated: CASGPGLAGYEQYV. The J gene is TRBJ2-7, the V gene TRBV2; 12 bases map to TRBD2. V lost 8 bases, J lost 3 bases, and 5 bases stayed unmatched. This CDR3 contains 14 residues. The germline CDR1 and CDR2 sequences are SNHLY and FYNNEI.

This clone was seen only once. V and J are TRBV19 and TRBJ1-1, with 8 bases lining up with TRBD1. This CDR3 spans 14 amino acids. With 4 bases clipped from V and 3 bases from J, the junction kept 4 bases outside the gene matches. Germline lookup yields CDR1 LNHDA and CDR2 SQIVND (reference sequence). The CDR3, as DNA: TGTGCCAGTAGTAAGGACAGGGCTTACACTGAAGCTTTCTTT. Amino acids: CASSKDRAYTEAFF.

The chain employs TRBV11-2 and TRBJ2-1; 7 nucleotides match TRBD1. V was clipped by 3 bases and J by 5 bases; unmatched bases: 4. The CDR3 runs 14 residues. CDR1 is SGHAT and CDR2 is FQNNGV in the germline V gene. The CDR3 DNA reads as TGTGCCAGCAGCTTCAGGGGGTTCGACAATGAGCAGTTCTTC. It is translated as CASSFRGFDNEQFF.

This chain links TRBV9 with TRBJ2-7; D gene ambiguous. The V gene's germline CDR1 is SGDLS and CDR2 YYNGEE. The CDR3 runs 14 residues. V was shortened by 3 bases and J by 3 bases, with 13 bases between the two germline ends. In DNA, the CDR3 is TGTGCCAGCAGCGGGCCCGGGCCATACTACGAGCAGTACTTC. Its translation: CASSGPGPYYEQYF.

The CDR3 reads CASSLLQVDYTF. CDR3 coding DNA: TGTGCCAGCAGCTTACTGCAGGTCGACTACACCTTC. This chain links TRBV13 with TRBJ1-2; D is uncertain. The CDR3 has 12 amino acids. Germline CDR1 is PRHDT and CDR2 is FYEKMQ (reference sequence). Trimming left V 2 bases short and J 10 bases short, with 11 bases between.